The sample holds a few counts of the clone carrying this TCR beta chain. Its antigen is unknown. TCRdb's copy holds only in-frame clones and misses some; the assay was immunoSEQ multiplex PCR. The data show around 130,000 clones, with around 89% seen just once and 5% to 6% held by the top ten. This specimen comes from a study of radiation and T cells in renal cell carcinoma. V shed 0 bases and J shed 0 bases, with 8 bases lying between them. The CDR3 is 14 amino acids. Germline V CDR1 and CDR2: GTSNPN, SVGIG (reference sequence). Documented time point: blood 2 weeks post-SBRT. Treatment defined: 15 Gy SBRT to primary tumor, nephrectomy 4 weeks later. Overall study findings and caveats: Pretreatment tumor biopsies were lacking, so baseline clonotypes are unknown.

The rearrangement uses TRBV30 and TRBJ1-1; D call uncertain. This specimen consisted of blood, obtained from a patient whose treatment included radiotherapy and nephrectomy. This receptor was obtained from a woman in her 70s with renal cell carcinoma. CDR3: CAWSVQLMNTEAFF. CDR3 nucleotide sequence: TGTGCCTGGAGTGTACAACTAATGAACACTGAAGCTTTCTTT.